One sample yielded the 22 T cell receptor beta chains listed below, sequenced in a study of beta chain features in type 1 diabetes (dated by TCRdb to the late 2010s). The receptor library was made with the immunoSEQ multiplex PCR assay. All of the isolated RNA was reverse transcribed with the High Capacity cDNA Reverse Transcription Kit, so expressed TCRB transcripts were sequenced. TCRdb retrieved this table from immuneACCESS and kept in-frame rearrangements only. Not all clones are present; in checked studies, unresolved V genes account for under half, and no reason is known for the remainder. The sample table shows under 550,000 clones, and approximately 10% are seen once. The ten largest clones take up approximately 0.05% of the sample. Sequencing was performed on naive CD4+ T cells from blood. According to the study, the label for this sample's cell subset or site signals: true naive CD4+ T cells. These receptors were obtained from a woman in her late teens or twenties in good health.

This clone turned up a few times. The gene calls are TRBV7-3 and TRBJ2-1, with D possibly being TRBD2 (5 bases). The V gene lost 8 bases and the J gene lost 5 bases, with 7 bases spanning the gap. CDR3 length equals 11 residues. Per germline, CDR1 SGHTA and CDR2 FQGTGA. The CDR3 DNA is TGTGCCAGCGGAGGCCACAATGAGCAGTTCTTC. Encoded protein: CASGGHNEQFF.

The chain has TRBV7-8 and TRBJ1-4; 9 positions agree with TRBD1. Looked up from germline, CDR1 is SGHVS and CDR2 is FQNEAQ. The CDR3 has 15 amino acids. The ends lost 4 bases at V and 10 bases at J; junction bases unmatched: 10. The DNA of the CDR3 is TGTGCCAGCAGCTCCCCGGGACAGGGAGGTGGAAAACTGTTTTTT. This gives the protein CASSSPGQGGGKLFF.

The V call is TRBV6-6, the J call TRBJ2-7; 10 nucleotides align to TRBD1. CDR1 and CDR2 (germline): MNHNY, SVGAGI (reference sequence). V dropped 4 bases and J dropped 4; count of bases not matched to a gene: 4. This CDR3 has 14 amino acids. Here the CDR3 reads CASSLGQGSYEQYF. The CDR3 coding sequence is TGTGCCAGCAGTTTGGGACAGGGGAGTTACGAGCAGTACTTC.

This clone was seen only a few times. The chain has TRBV4-2 and TRBJ2-3, with 8 bases that match TRBD2. Trimming took 4 bases from V and 0 from J; bases not matched to a gene: 0. The CDR3 runs to 14 residues. CDR1 is LGHNA, CDR2 YNFKEQ, per germline. The CDR3 loop reads CASSRGGSTDTQYF. The CDR3 DNA sequence: TGTGCCAGCAGCCGCGGGGGGAGCACAGATACGCAGTATTTT.

This clone was seen only a few times. This rearrangement joins TRBV7-9 to TRBJ2-1; 9 bases align to TRBD1. The V and J ends lost 7 bases and 6 bases, in that order; junction bases with no gene match: 7. The CDR3 sequence is 14 residues long. Germline V lookup: CDR1 SEHNR, CDR2 FQNEAQ (reference sequence). This CDR3 is CASTDGTGFNEQFF. CDR3 bases: TGTGCCAGCACTGACGGGACAGGGTTCAATGAGCAGTTCTTC.

The sample holds a few counts of this clone. The rearrangement uses TRBV6-6 and TRBJ1-1; D is perhaps TRBD1 (6 bases). Trimming took off 5 bases at V and 7 bases at J, with 14 bases between the two ends. Germline-derived CDR1 and CDR2 are MNHNY and SVGAGI (reference sequence). The CDR3 has 13 amino acids. The CDR3 here is CASSLPTGLEAFF. The CDR3 nucleotides are TGTGCCAGCAGTCTCCCCACAGGGCTTGAAGCTTTCTTT.

This clone was found a few times. The rearrangement uses TRBV15 and TRBJ1-5; the D is unclear. The CDR3 runs 15 residues. V lost 8 bases and J 5 bases, leaving 19 bases between the germline ends. CDR1 LNHNV and CDR2 YYDKDF come from the germline V gene (reference sequence). CDR3 in DNA: TGTGCCACCGCCCCGGGAGCTAACGGAGATCAGCCCCAGCATTTT. Encoded protein: CATAPGANGDQPQHF. The entire variable domain, with the rest obtained from reference TRBV15 and TRBJ1-5, is as follows: DAMVIQNPRYQVTQFGKPVTLSCSQTLNHNVMYWYQQKSSQAPKLLFHYYDKDFNNEADTPDNFQSRRPNTSFCFLDIRSPGLGDTAMYLCATAPGANGDQPQHFGDGTRLSIL.

This chain links TRBV9 with TRBJ2-3; D remains unclear. With 0 bases removed from V and 6 bases from J, the gap between germline ends came to 5 bases. Germline CDR1 SGDLS, CDR2 YYNGEE. The CDR3 has 12 amino acids. The CDR3 here is CASSVEGDTQYF. DNA for the CDR3: TGTGCCAGCAGCGTAGAAGGGGATACGCAGTATTTT.

This clone was counted a few times. The chain joins TRBV2 to TRBJ2-1, with 8 bases fitting TRBD1. J was trimmed by 12 bases and V by 7 bases; bases with no gene match: 8. Looked up from germline, CDR1 is SNHLY and CDR2 is FYNNEI. The CDR3 is 12 amino acids. CDR3 protein: CASIVRGQGQFF. The CDR3 DNA is TGTGCCAGCATAGTCCGCGGACAGGGGCAGTTCTTC. Complete variable domain (other parts from reference TRBV2 and TRBJ2-1): EPEVTQTPSHQVTQMGQEVILRCVPISNHLYFYWYRQILGQKVEFLVSFYNNEISEKSEIFDDQFSVERPDGSNFTLKIRSTKLEDSAMYFCASIVRGQGQFFGPGTRLTVL.

This clone was seen only a few times. V and J are TRBV7-2 and TRBJ2-7, with no clear D. V shed 5 bases and J shed 6 bases, with 14 bases lying between them. The CDR3 extends over 13 amino acids. Germline CDR1 reads SGHTA; CDR2 reads FQGNSA. The CDR3 here is CASSPHPVSEQYF. The CDR3 region has the DNA TGTGCCAGCAGCCCCCATCCCGTCAGCGAGCAGTACTTC.

This clone was detected a few times. The chain joins TRBV9 to TRBJ1-1; 7 positions match TRBD1. Germline assignment: CDR1 SGDLS and CDR2 YYNGEE. The CDR3 has 15 amino acids. Unmatched junction bases numbered 6, after V lost 3 bases and J lost 1 base. In nucleotides, the CDR3 is TGTGCCAGCAGCGCCGACAGGGTTTCGAACACTGAAGCTTTCTTT. It yields the protein CASSADRVSNTEAFF.

This chain uses TRBV7-3 with TRBJ2-5; TRBD2 might be the D (5 bases). CDR1 and CDR2 (germline): SGHTA, FQGTGA. The CDR3 contains 14 residues. Trimming removed 2 bases at V and 5 bases at J, with 12 bases between. In DNA form, the CDR3 reads TGTGCCAGCAGCTTAGCGGGCCCAGCGGAGACCCAGTACTTC. Its translation is CASSLAGPAETQYF.

The chain links TRBV7-9 to TRBJ2-1; weak D call: TRBD1 (6 bases). CDR1 and CDR2 from the germline V gene are SEHNR and FQNEAQ (reference sequence). Trimming removed 5 bases at V and 3 bases at J, with 14 bases between. The CDR3 length is 15 residues. CDR3 sequence: CASSPLTGFYNEQFF. CDR3 bases: TGTGCCAGCAGCCCCCTGACAGGATTCTACAATGAGCAGTTCTTC.

On this clone: This sample includes further DNA sequences coding for the same CDR3. CDR3 in DNA: TGTGCCAGCAGCTTATCGGGATCAGAGACCCAGTACTTC. Translating gives CASSLSGSETQYF. The V call is TRBV7-9, the J call TRBJ2-5, with a possible D match to TRBD2 (5 bases). Germline V gene lookup returns CDR1 SEHNR and CDR2 FQNEAQ (reference sequence). The CDR3 covers 13 residues. Trimming left V 2 bases short and J 4 bases short, with 8 bases between.

This clone was observed a few times. The chain combines TRBV29-1 with TRBJ2-3, with D possibly being TRBD2 (6 bases). Trimming removed 0 bases at V and 3 bases at J, with 13 bases between. From germline, CDR1 is SQVTM and CDR2 ANQGSEA. The CDR3 covers 15 residues. CDR3 in DNA: TGCAGCGTTGAAGATCTGGGGGGACGGACAGATACGCAGTATTTT. Its translation: CSVEDLGGRTDTQYF.

The V gene is TRBV7-6, the J gene TRBJ2-1; maybe TRBD1 (5 bases). Trimming removed 2 bases from V and 10 bases from J, with 15 bases in between. Germline lookup yields CDR1 SGHVS and CDR2 FNYEAQ. CDR3 length equals 14 residues. The chain's CDR3 is CASSLQLQVGEQFF. In DNA, the CDR3 is TGTGCCAGCAGCTTACAATTACAGGTTGGGGAGCAGTTCTTC. Full variable domain (rest looked up from reference TRBV7-6 and TRBJ2-1): GAGVSQSPRYKVTKRGQDVALRCDPISGHVSLYWYRQALGQGPEFLTYFNYEAQQDKSGLPNDRFSAERPEGSISTLTIQRTEQRDSAMYRCASSLQLQVGEQFFGPGTRLTVL.

This clone occurred a few times. DNA for the CDR3: TGCAGCTTAGGACAGGACTATGGCTACACCTTC. Protein: CSLGQDYGYTF. This chain connects TRBV29-1 to TRBJ1-2; 7 positions agree with TRBD1. The germline CDR1 and CDR2 sequences are SQVTM and ANQGSEA. V was clipped by 8 bases and J by 3 bases; unmatched bases: 3. There are 11 residues in the CDR3.

This clone was counted a few times. The V and J genes are TRBV28 and TRBJ1-2; the D gene is possibly TRBD1 (6 bases). The CDR3 has 12 residues. The V gene's germline CDR1 is MDHEN and CDR2 SYDVKM. The germline V and J ends were trimmed by 11 bases and 8 bases, with 18 bases remaining between them. The CDR3 spells CALDSEGYGYTF. The CDR3 coding sequence is TGTGCCCTGGACAGCGAGGGATACGGCTACACCTTC.

V gene TRBV5-1 combines with J gene TRBJ1-5; a possible D gene is TRBD1 (6 bases). This CDR3 region has 16 residues. The germline V and J ends were trimmed by 2 bases and 0 bases, with 12 bases remaining between them. Germline CDR1 is SGHRS and CDR2 is YFSETQ. CDR3 amino acids: CASSFGTSNSNQPQHF. The DNA for the CDR3 is TGCGCCAGCAGCTTTGGGACATCTAATAGCAATCAGCCCCAGCATTTT.

This clone came up a few times. The chain couples TRBV5-4 to TRBJ1-6; D is undetermined. This CDR3 comprises 12 residues. Trimming removed 3 bases from V and 4 bases from J, with 2 bases in between. CDR1 and CDR2 (germline): SGHNT, YYREEE (reference sequence). This CDR3 is CASSWYNSPLHF. CDR3 DNA: TGTGCCAGCAGCTGGTATAATTCACCCCTCCACTTT.

The genes are TRBV11-2 and TRBJ2-1, with D possibly TRBD2 on 5 matching bases. The CDR3 length is 18 residues. V was cut by 5 bases and J by 0 bases, with 20 bases left in between. Per the germline V gene, CDR1 is SGHAT and CDR2 is FQNNGV. The CDR3 loop is CASSPRRERTSSYNEQFF. The CDR3 nucleotides are TGTGCCAGCAGCCCGCGGCGTGAGCGGACGAGCTCCTACAATGAGCAGTTCTTC. Complete variable domain (other parts from reference TRBV11-2 and TRBJ2-1): EAGVAQSPRYKIIEKRQSVAFWCNPISGHATLYWYQQILGQGPKLLIQFQNNGVVDDSQLPKDRFSAERLKGVDSTLKIQPAKLEDSAVYLCASSPRRERTSSYNEQFFGPGTRLTVL.

The sample holds a few counts of this clone. This sequence joins TRBV2 and TRBJ1-5; D not certain. The V and J ends lost 7 bases and 7 bases respectively, with 17 bases between them. The CDR3 has 14 amino acids. The germline CDR1 and CDR2 sequences are SNHLY and FYNNEI. The CDR3 nucleotides are TGTGCCAGCACGCGGCGGTTAGTGGACCAGCCCCAGCATTTT. Translation gives CASTRRLVDQPQHF. The full variable domain, its missing parts supplied by reference TRBV2 and TRBJ1-5, is EPEVTQTPSHQVTQMGQEVILRCVPISNHLYFYWYRQILGQKVEFLVSFYNNEISEKSEIFDDQFSVERPDGSNFTLKIRSTKLEDSAMYFCASTRRLVDQPQHFGDGTRLSIL.